Shown below are 26 T cell receptor beta chains from a single sample sequenced in a study of blood T cell repertoires in COVID-19. This table comes from immunoSEQ multiplex PCR, and its TCRdb copy is limited to in-frame clones, with some not included. The data contain around 260,000 clones, 85% to 90% of them singletons. Sample: peripheral blood. Source of these receptors: a woman in her 40s who had recovered from COVID-19.

The rearrangement links TRBV29-1 to TRBJ2-3; 9 nucleotides match TRBD2. V lost 0 bases and J lost 2; bases outside the gene matches: 6. CDR1 and CDR2 (germline): SQVTM, ANQGSEA. This CDR3 has 16 residues. For the CDR3, the DNA is TGCAGCGTTGAAGACGTGGCTAGCGGGGCCACAGATACGCAGTATTTT. Its protein is CSVEDVASGATDTQYF.

The V call is TRBV30, the J call TRBJ2-2; D is undetermined. The CDR3 contains 13 residues. CDR1 and CDR2 from the germline V gene are GTSNPN and SVGIG (reference sequence). The CDR3 protein is CAQTRANTGELFF. As DNA, the CDR3 is TGTGCACAAACCCGGGCGAACACCGGGGAGCTGTTTTTT.

The chain uses TRBV7-9 and TRBJ1-2, with D perhaps matching TRBD1 (6 bases). V was pared by 4 bases and J by 0 bases, with 15 bases between. This CDR3 contains 16 residues. CDR1 and CDR2 (germline): SEHNR, FQNEAQ (reference sequence). CDR3 sequence: CASSSPHREANYGYTF. For the CDR3, the DNA is TGTGCCAGCAGCTCCCCCCACAGGGAAGCTAACTATGGCTACACCTTC.

This clone was observed a few times. The chain links TRBV6-2 or TRBV6-3 to TRBJ1-5; TRBD1 matches at 8 bases. The CDR3 totals 14 residues. Per germline, CDR1 MNHEY and CDR2 SVGEGT. V gave up 5 bases and J gave up 2 bases; unmatched junction bases: 2. DNA for the CDR3: TGTGCCAGCAGTGGACAGGGAGGCAATCAGCCCCAGCATTTT. The encoded protein is CASSGQGGNQPQHF.

The chain employs TRBV5-1 and TRBJ2-2, with D possibly being TRBD1 (6 bases). Germline V CDR1 and CDR2: SGHRS, YFSETQ. V was trimmed by 4 bases and J by 6 bases, leaving 16 bases between them. The CDR3 spans 15 residues. The chain's CDR3 is CASSQIIQGSGELFF. CDR3 sequence (DNA): TGCGCCAGCAGCCAAATTATACAGGGCTCCGGGGAGCTGTTTTTT.

V is TRBV28 and J is TRBJ1-5; no firm D call. The CDR3 runs 14 residues. Germline V CDR1 and CDR2: MDHEN, SYDVKM. The V and J ends lost 9 bases and 1 base respectively, with 13 bases between them. The CDR3 nucleotides are TGTGCCAGTACTCCATTGAAGAGCAATCAGCCCCAGCATTTT. This translates into CASTPLKSNQPQHF. Using reference TRBV28 and TRBJ1-5 for the parts outside the CDR3, the full variable domain is DVKVTQSSRYLVKRTGEKVFLECVQDMDHENMFWYRQDPGLGLRLIYFSYDVKMKEKGDIPEGYSVSREKKERFSLILESASTNQTSMYLCASTPLKSNQPQHFGDGTRLSIL.

CDR3 residues: CASSLLQGLAGNEQFF. CDR3 nucleotides: TGTGCCAGCAGTTTACTTCAGGGACTAGCGGGAAATGAGCAGTTCTTC. The chain is built from TRBV27 and TRBJ2-1; TRBD2 matches 13 bases. The germline V gene encodes CDR1 MNHEY and CDR2 SMNVEV (reference sequence). The CDR3 runs to 16 residues. Germline trimming cut 2 bases from V and 7 bases from J; bases unmatched to any gene: 5.

This clone showed up just once. V is TRBV5-1 and J is TRBJ2-1; 13 bases map to TRBD2. Germline V gene sequence: CDR1 SGHRS, CDR2 YFSETQ. The junction had 2 bases not matched to a gene; V was cut back by 0 bases and J by 14 bases. This CDR3 region has 13 residues. As DNA, the CDR3 is TGCGCCAGCAGCTTGGAACTAGCGGGGGGGAAGTTCTTC. It encodes CASSLELAGGKFF. Using reference TRBV5-1 and TRBJ2-1 for the parts outside the CDR3, the full variable domain is KAGVTQTPRYLIKTRGQQVTLSCSPISGHRSVSWYQQTPGQGLQFLFEYFSETQRNKGNFPGRFSGRQFSNSRSEMNVSTLELGDSALYLCASSLELAGGKFFGPGTRLTVL.

In its sample, this clone was seen once. The chain combines TRBV10-2 with TRBJ2-1; 7 bases are a match to TRBD2. This CDR3 spans 13 amino acids. Germline V gene sequence: CDR1 WSHSY, CDR2 SAAADI. Trimming at V came to 9 bases and at J to 5 bases, leaving 7 bases not matched to a gene. The CDR3 is CASDPGLNNEQFF. The CDR3 coding sequence is TGCGCCAGTGATCCGGGACTAAACAATGAGCAGTTCTTC.

The chain links TRBV10-2 to TRBJ2-7; 8 bases map to TRBD1. Looked up from germline, CDR1 is WSHSY and CDR2 is SAAADI. CDR3 length: 17 residues. Unmatched junction bases numbered 13, after V lost 0 bases and J lost 6 bases. The CDR3, as DNA: TGCGCCAGCAGTGAGTCCCGAGTTCGGGACAGGCTGTCCGAGCAGTACTTC. Translating it yields CASSESRVRDRLSEQYF.

The V gene is TRBV7-2, the J gene TRBJ1-5; D is unclear. The CDR3 has 16 amino acids. Germline-derived CDR1 and CDR2 are SGHTA and FQGNSA. The V end lost 0 bases, the J end lost 0 bases, and 9 bases lay between the germline ends. In DNA form, the CDR3 reads TGTGCCAGCAGCTTAGCGCTGGCAGTTAGCAATCAGCCCCAGCATTTT. As protein: CASSLALAVSNQPQHF.

The V and J genes are TRBV2 and TRBJ2-3; weak D call: TRBD1 (6 bases). Trimming removed 11 bases at V and 1 base at J, with 10 bases between. The V gene's germline CDR1 is SNHLY and CDR2 FYNNEI. This CDR3 has 12 residues. CDR3 amino acids: CAGRQGTDTQYF. CDR3 nucleotide sequence: TGTGCCGGAAGACAGGGCACAGATACGCAGTATTTT.

The chain carries TRBV11-2 and TRBJ2-5; 11 bases are a match to TRBD2. Trimming removed 1 base from V and 4 bases from J; junction bases left unmatched: 5. Germline CDR1 reads SGHAT; CDR2 reads FQNNGV. There are 16 residues in the CDR3. CDR3 in amino acids: CASSLVGGTSGETQYF. CDR3 coding DNA: TGTGCCAGCAGCTTAGTAGGCGGGACTAGCGGAGAGACCCAGTACTTC.

The DNA for the CDR3 is TGCGCCAGCAGTATACGGGGGACGAGCACAGATACGCAGTATTTT. It translates to CASSIRGTSTDTQYF. The chain combines TRBV10-2 with TRBJ2-3, with D perhaps matching TRBD2 (6 bases). The CDR3 is made up of 15 amino acids. Deletions cut 5 bases from V and 0 bases from J, with 12 bases between. Germline lookup yields CDR1 WSHSY and CDR2 SAAADI.

This chain connects TRBV11-3 to TRBJ1-1; no reliable D call. Deletions cut 4 bases from V and 1 base from J, with 7 bases between. Germline V gene data show CDR1 as SGHNT and CDR2 as YENEEA. The CDR3 length is 13 residues. The CDR3: CASSSRQNTEAFF. The CDR3, as DNA: TGTGCCAGCAGCTCCAGACAGAACACTGAAGCTTTCTTT.

This clone has only one observation. V is TRBV7-3 and J is TRBJ2-1, with D possibly being TRBD2 (6 bases). Germline V lookup: CDR1 SGHTA, CDR2 FQGTGA. V lost 5 bases to trimming and J lost 7 bases, with 18 bases between them. The CDR3 is 15 amino acids. This CDR3 is CASSPALGGVNEQFF. CDR3 coding DNA: TGTGCCAGCAGCCCCGCCCTGGGCGGGGTAAATGAGCAGTTCTTC.

This clone showed up just a few times. The chain uses TRBV4-1 and TRBJ1-6, with 10 nucleotides matching TRBD1. V lost 2 bases and J lost 10; bases outside the gene matches: 8. Per germline, CDR1 MGHRA and CDR2 YSYEKL. The CDR3 spans 16 residues. The CDR3 here is CASSQLGQGPRSPLHF. DNA for the CDR3: TGCGCCAGCAGCCAACTGGGACAGGGGCCAAGATCACCCCTCCACTTT.

The chain has TRBV5-4 and TRBJ2-1, with 10 bases fitting TRBD2. This CDR3 is 14 amino acids long. CDR1 is SGHNT and CDR2 is YYREEE in the germline V gene (reference sequence). Trimming took 2 bases from V and 7 from J; bases not matched to a gene: 3. The CDR3 nucleotides are TGTGCCAGCAGCTTAGCGGGGGGGATGAATGAGCAGTTCTTC. Its translation is CASSLAGGMNEQFF.

V is TRBV6-6 and J is TRBJ2-3; D unclear. The CDR3 is made up of 14 amino acids. Per germline, CDR1 MNHNY and CDR2 SVGAGI (reference sequence). V was trimmed by 2 bases and J by 3 bases, leaving 9 bases between them. CDR3 region: CASSYGGPTDTQYF. For the CDR3, the DNA is TGTGCCAGCAGTTACGGCGGCCCGACAGATACGCAGTATTTT.

The V and J genes are TRBV5-4 and TRBJ1-1; TRBD1 matches at 8 bases. CDR3 length equals 16 residues. J was trimmed by 1 base and V by 5 bases; bases with no gene match: 10. Germline V gives CDR1 SGHNT, CDR2 YYREEE (reference sequence). CDR3 protein: CASSLGQGWGNTEAFF. CDR3 DNA: TGTGCCAGCAGTCTCGGACAGGGATGGGGGAACACTGAAGCTTTCTTT.

The chain combines TRBV12-3 or TRBV12-4 with TRBJ1-5; unclear D gene. This CDR3 spans 13 amino acids. V was cut by 6 bases and J by 1 base, with 7 bases left in between. This CDR3 is CASRAGSNQPQHF. CDR3 in DNA: TGTGCCAGCAGGGCGGGGAGCAATCAGCCCCAGCATTTT.

This clone was seen once. The chain is built from TRBV7-9 and TRBJ1-2, with TRBD1 as a possible D gene (6 bases). From germline, CDR1 is SEHNR and CDR2 FQNEAQ (reference sequence). V lost 4 bases, J lost 4 bases, and 22 bases lay in between. The CDR3 sequence is 17 residues long. The CDR3 region is CASSSGTGPPQFYGYTF. The CDR3 DNA sequence: TGTGCCAGCAGCTCCGGTACAGGGCCTCCCCAATTCTATGGCTACACCTTC.

The chain links TRBV6-5 to TRBJ2-3; the D gene is possibly TRBD2 (5 bases). The V end lost 4 bases, the J end lost 1 base, and 12 bases lay between the germline ends. CDR1 is MNHEY and CDR2 is SVGAGI in the germline V gene. This CDR3 has 15 residues. This CDR3 is CASSWIGSGTDTQYF. The CDR3 nucleotides are TGTGCCAGCAGTTGGATTGGGAGTGGCACAGATACGCAGTATTTT.

The CDR3, as DNA: TGTGCCAGCAGTTACCGGTGGGCAGTAAGGACTTCGAGCAATCAGCCCCAGCATTTT. Protein product: CASSYRWAVRTSSNQPQHF. The chain carries TRBV6-2 or TRBV6-3 and TRBJ1-5; D gene uncertain. Germline V gene sequence: CDR1 MNHEY, CDR2 SVGEGT. Trimming took 2 bases from V and 1 from J, leaving 21 bases between them. This CDR3 region has 19 residues.

The chain joins TRBV11-3 to TRBJ2-5; maybe TRBD2 (6 bases). CDR3 size: 13 residues. V was clipped by 5 bases and J by 4 bases, with 11 bases between them. CDR1 SGHNT and CDR2 YENEEA come from the germline V gene. CDR3 sequence (DNA): TGTGCCAGCAGCGCCGGACTACTAGAGACCCAGTACTTC. It specifies CASSAGLLETQYF.

This clone has ten or more counts. The genes are TRBV9 and TRBJ1-6; D possibly corresponds to TRBD1 (6 bases). Trimming removed 3 bases from V and 9 bases from J, with 16 bases in between. Germline CDR1 reads SGDLS; CDR2 reads YYNGEE. This CDR3 contains 15 residues. The CDR3 DNA follows: TGTGCCAGCAGCGCAGGGGAGGGAGGGGGTTCACCCCTCCACTTT. Translation: CASSAGEGGGSPLHF.